The following is a T cell receptor beta chain sequence with its context. These data belong to a study of PD-L1 blockade in urothelial cancer. Clones were sequenced by immunoSEQ multiplex PCR, and TCRdb holds only the in-frame ones, with some missing. The data contain 35,000 to 55,000 clones, roughly 80% of them singletons. This sample's time point: peripheral blood 6 weeks after treatment start. This CDR3 has 13 amino acids. Germline CDR1 and CDR2: SGHNT and YYREEE (reference sequence). V was cut by 4 bases and J by 2 bases, with 9 bases left in between. V and J are TRBV5-4 and TRBJ2-5; tentative D call: TRBD2 (5 bases). Source: PBMCs, taken around atezolizumab (anti-PD-L1) treatment. This TCR derives from a man aged 55 to 70 with urothelial cancer. In DNA, the CDR3 is TGTGCCAGCAGCCGGGAAGGGCAAGAGACCCAGTACTTC. Translation gives CASSREGQETQYF.